This T cell receptor (beta chain) was identified during a study of blood T cell repertoires in COVID-19. Study overall: T cells, B-cell-depleted T cells, or PBMCs provided the cDNA or gDNA that served as material.

Clones were read by immunoSEQ multiplex PCR, and TCRdb kept only the in-frame ones, dropping some. The sample lists 200,000 to 250,000 clones; 84% were seen once. The CDR3 consists of 14 residues. CDR1 and CDR2 from the germline V gene are SEHNR and FQNEAQ (reference sequence). With 5 bases clipped from V and 2 bases from J, the junction kept 5 bases outside the gene matches. This receptor was taken from a man aged 50-60 years with active or convalescent COVID-19. Material for sequencing was peripheral blood. The rearrangement joins TRBV7-9 to TRBJ2-7, with 8 bases matching TRBD1. This chain's CDR3 is CASSMTGVTYEQYF. The CDR3 region has the DNA TGTGCCAGCAGCATGACAGGGGTCACCTACGAGCAGTACTTC.